This T cell receptor beta chain was identified during a study of cytomegalovirus exposure and HLA in healthy donors. The V gene lost 4 bases and the J gene lost 5 bases, with 21 bases spanning the gap. Germline V gene sequence: CDR1 PRHDT, CDR2 FYEKMQ (reference sequence). The CDR3 runs 16 residues. 13 Jbeta primers and 60 Vbeta primers were used for the PCR. This table comes from immunoSEQ multiplex PCR, and its TCRdb copy is limited to in-frame clones, with some not included. Across roughly 100,000 clones, the top ten clones capture 15% of the sample. Worth noting for this clone: Its target is unknown.

General study points: HLA-A and HLA-B allele assignments for most subjects were reportedly predicted accurately using TCR beta sequences. TRBV6-2, TRBV6-3 and other indistinguishable V segments were excluded.

What was sequenced was PBMCs. V and J are TRBV13 and TRBJ2-7; tentatively, D is TRBD1 (6 bases). This clonotype originated in a man between 50 and 59 years old in good health and CMV-seropositive. The CDR3 is CASSSTNRNRVHEQYV. The CDR3 nucleotides are TGTGCCAGCAGCTCGACGAACAGAAACAGGGTTCACGAGCAGTACGTC.